The rows below give T cell receptor beta chains drawn from one sample of a study of cytomegalovirus exposure and HLA in healthy donors. Using immunoSEQ multiplex PCR, the repertoire was profiled, and TCRdb retains in-frame clones only, with some absent. The sample shows roughly 200,000 clones, 70% to 80% of them seen only once. Sample: PBMCs. These receptors were obtained from an older woman in good health and CMV-seropositive. Each CDR3 is given with its conserved first and last residue. The D gene is left open where the match is weak.

v_gene	j_gene	d_gene	CDR3aa	CDR3nt
TRBV15	TRBJ2-4	TRBD2	CATSRMALASGGDIQYF	TGTGCCACCAGCAGAATGGCCCTAGCGTCGGGGGGAGACATTCAGTACTTC
TRBV5-1	TRBJ2-7	TRBD2	CASSPASRATSGNEQYF	TGCGCCAGCAGCCCGGCCTCGAGGGCGACTAGCGGGAACGAGCAGTACTTC
TRBV6-5	TRBJ1-3	NA	CASSYSGQGSGNTIYF	TGTGCCAGCAGTTACTCTGGGCAGGGGAGTGGAAACACCATATATTTT
TRBV29-1	TRBJ2-7	NA	CSVGSRSSYEQYF	TGCAGCGTTGGCTCAAGGAGCTCCTACGAGCAGTACTTC
TRBV4-2	TRBJ2-5	TRBD2	CASSQEGTSVETQYF	TGTGCCAGCAGCCAAGAGGGGACTAGCGTAGAGACCCAGTACTTC
TRBV6-5	TRBJ2-7	NA	CASGIAAGSMYEQYF	TGTGCCAGCGGAATAGCTGCGGGGTCGATGTACGAGCAGTACTTC
TRBV28	TRBJ1-5	NA	CASSLGSDNQPQHF	TGTGCCAGCAGTCTCGGTAGTGACAATCAGCCCCAGCATTTT
TRBV28	TRBJ1-2	TRBD1	CASSFMQGAPRGYTF	TGTGCCAGCAGTTTTATGCAGGGGGCCCCAAGAGGCTACACCTTC
TRBV7-9	TRBJ1-5	NA	CASSLQGNQPQHF	TGTGCCAGCAGCTTACAGGGGAATCAGCCCCAGCATTTT
TRBV5-1	TRBJ2-3	NA	CASSIGRASGTDTQYF	TGCGCCAGCAGCATTGGCCGGGCTAGCGGCACAGATACGCAGTATTTT
TRBV5-5	TRBJ2-2	NA	CASSLGRNTGELFF	TGTGCCAGCAGCTTGGGTAGGAACACCGGGGAGCTGTTTTTT
TRBV4-3	TRBJ2-4	NA	CASSQEMSSIQYF	TGCGCCAGCAGCCAAGAGATGAGTAGCATTCAGTACTTC
TRBV4-2	TRBJ2-7	NA	CASSQDRSNSYEQYF	TGTGCCAGCAGCCAAGATCGGTCTAACTCCTACGAGCAGTACTTC
TRBV5-1	TRBJ2-2	NA	CASSIDTNTGELFF	TGCGCCAGCAGCATAGACACGAACACCGGGGAGCTGTTTTTT
TRBV5-6	TRBJ1-2	NA	CASSLRDIRRYTF	TGTGCCAGCAGCTTGAGGGACATTCGACGCTACACCTTC
TRBV11-3	TRBJ1-1	NA	CASSLTGNTEAFF	TGTGCCAGCAGCTTAACGGGGAACACTGAAGCTTTCTTT
TRBV5-1	TRBJ2-1	TRBD2	CASSLTSGAYNEQFF	TGCGCCAGCAGCCTTACTAGCGGGGCCTACAATGAGCAGTTCTTC